This T cell receptor beta chain was profiled in a study of OX40 agonist ivuxolimab in advanced cancers. Study context: Clinicians treated patients with ivuxolimab, an agonistic anti-OX40 (CD134) antibody.

General study findings and limits: Low normalized T-cell clonal expansion also characterized some of the nonresponders. Relatively little clonal expansion, among the lowest observed, appeared in partial responders at 0.1-3.0 mg/kg.

This CDR3 is 17 amino acids long. Germline loops: CDR1 SEHNR, CDR2 FQNEAQ (reference sequence). The V end lost 6 bases, the J end lost 0 bases, and 17 bases lay between the germline ends. The protocol was immunoSEQ multiplex PCR, while the TCRdb copy is restricted to in-frame clones and leaves out a portion. The data hold approximately 69,000 clones, with roughly 84% observed a single time. In the case of this clone: Its antigen is still unknown.

The sequence was collected from an adult with an advanced solid tumor such as melanoma, head and neck, liver or kidney cancer. The rearrangement uses TRBV7-9 and TRBJ2-2; D ambiguous. Sequenced here: CD4+ or CD8+ T cells sorted from blood, sampled in a trial of the OX40 agonist ivuxolimab. The DNA of the CDR3 is TGTGCCAGCAGAGTGACACTTGGCAGATCGAACACCGGGGAGCTGTTTTTT. Translated, it gives CASRVTLGRSNTGELFF.